The rows below give T cell receptor beta chains drawn from one sample of a study of response to subunit inactivated influenza vaccine. TCRdb independently ran MiXCR on the RT-PCR reads; one entry per CDR3 protein. The data show hundreds of thousands of distinct CDR3 sequences, about 25% seen once. The source was CD4+ T cells sorted from PBMCs, collected about 5 days after vaccination. These TCRs come from a man aged 50 to 60 who received an inactivated influenza vaccine. Each CDR3 is given with its conserved first and last residue. Fields, in order: D gene, V gene, clone size, J gene, CDR3 protein, CDR3 DNA. The D gene is left open where the match is weak. The size entry is marked missing in some rows and otherwise reads once, few, many or a size class.

NA	TRBV20-1	NA	TRBJ2-7	CSVKKESSYEQYF	TGCAGTGTTAAAAAGGAAAGCTCCTACGAGCAGTACTTC
NA	TRBV29-1	few	TRBJ2-7	CSVSQGLGSYEQYF	TGCAGCGTTTCCCAGGGCCTAGGGAGCTACGAGCAGTACTTC
NA	TRBV12-3/TRBV12-4	once	TRBJ2-7	CASREAGRSYEQYF	TGTGCCAGCAGGGAGGCGGGACGGTCCTACGAGCAGTACTTC
NA	TRBV6-6	few	TRBJ2-2	CASSLGQGGELFF	TGTGCCAGCTCATTGGGGCAGGGCGGGGAGCTGTTTTTT
NA	TRBV9	NA	TRBJ2-7	CASSVRPGGLAEQYF	TGTGCCAGCAGCGTACGTCCCGGGGGGCTAGCGGAGCAGTACTTC
NA	TRBV16	NA	TRBJ2-1	CASSQWGNEQFF	TGTGCCAGCAGCCAATGGGGGAATGAGCAGTTCTTC
TRBD2	TRBV6-2/TRBV6-3	NA	TRBJ2-3	CASRPSGPDTQYF	TGTGCCAGCAGGCCTAGCGGGCCAGATACGCAGTATTTT
NA	TRBV27	NA	TRBJ1-1	CASSRGSPGLVGTEAFF	TGTGCCAGCAGTCGAGGGTCTCCGGGTCTTGTGGGCACTGAAGCTTTCTTT
NA	TRBV9	NA	TRBJ2-1	CASSAALVYGYSYNEQFF	TGTGCCAGCAGTGCTGCCTTAGTATACGGGTACTCCTACAATGAGCAGTTCTTC
NA	TRBV5-1	NA	TRBJ1-5	CASSPGGRNQPQHF	TGCGCCAGCAGTCCGGGGGGCCGCAATCAGCCCCAGCATTTT
NA	TRBV20-1	few	TRBJ2-7	CSASPGSNEQYF	TGCAGTGCTAGTCCGGGGAGCAACGAGCAGTACTTC
NA	TRBV7-2	NA	TRBJ1-2	CASSLALQTHNYGYTF	TGTGCCAGCAGCTTAGCCCTCCAAACACATAACTATGGCTACACCTTC
TRBD2	TRBV20-1	few	TRBJ2-7	CSARDHGLAGEKGYEQYF	TGCAGTGCTAGAGATCATGGACTAGCGGGAGAAAAGGGCTACGAGCAGTACTTC
NA	TRBV30	NA	TRBJ2-1	CAWSVQDTPGEQFF	TGTGCCTGGAGTGTACAGGACACGCCGGGTGAGCAGTTCTTC
TRBD1	TRBV11-1	NA	TRBJ2-7	CASSLPTWRQGIHEQYF	TGTGCCAGCAGCTTACCAACTTGGAGACAGGGGATCCACGAGCAGTACTTC
TRBD2	TRBV11-1	NA	TRBJ2-2	CASSLGALPAGVPGELFF	TGTGCCAGCAGCTTGGGGGCACTCCCAGCGGGAGTCCCCGGGGAGCTGTTTTTT
NA	TRBV4-1	NA	TRBJ2-7	CASSQAESSYEQYF	TGCGCCAGCAGCCAAGCTGAGAGCTCCTACGAGCAGTACTTC
NA	TRBV7-9	few	TRBJ1-1	CASSWLRENTEAFF	TGTGCCAGCAGCTGGTTGCGGGAGAACACTGAAGCTTTCTTT
NA	TRBV5-1	few	TRBJ2-7	CASRIGYEQYF	TGCGCCAGCAGGATTGGGTACGAGCAGTACTTC
NA	TRBV20-1	few	TRBJ1-4	CSATRTATNEKLFF	TGCAGTGCTACCCGGACAGCAACTAATGAAAAACTGTTTTTT
TRBD2	TRBV12-3/TRBV12-4	few	TRBJ2-7	CASSLRGAGAGDEQYF	TGTGCCAGCAGTTTACGGGGGGCGGGAGCGGGAGACGAGCAGTACTTC
NA	TRBV10-3	NA	TRBJ2-3	CAISGAGTITDTQYF	TGTGCCATCAGTGGAGCGGGGACAATTACAGATACGCAGTATTTT
NA	TRBV18	once	TRBJ2-1	CASSPRDLSNEQFF	TGTGCCAGCTCACCACGGGACTTATCCAATGAGCAGTTCTTC
TRBD1	TRBV18	NA	TRBJ1-6	CASSPGTGGYPPLHF	TGTGCCAGCTCACCAGGGACAGGGGGCTATCCACCCCTCCACTTT
NA	TRBV10-3	NA	TRBJ1-3	CAISESENNHYTIYF	TGTGCCATCAGTGAGTCGGAGAATAACCACTACACCATATATTTT
NA	TRBV4-1	few	TRBJ2-5	CASSQDGRNEETQYF	TGCGCCAGCAGCCAAGATGGCAGGAACGAAGAGACCCAGTACTTC
NA	TRBV10-2	NA	TRBJ1-5	CASSERLGNQPQHF	TGCGCCAGCAGTGAGCGGCTTGGGAACCAGCCCCAGCATTTT
TRBD1	TRBV20-1	NA	TRBJ1-6	CSARLTGGNSPLHF	TGCAGTGCTAGACTTACAGGGGGTAATTCACCCCTCCACTTT
TRBD1	TRBV7-8	NA	TRBJ2-5	CASRLDREETQYF	TGTGCCAGCAGACTGGACAGGGAGGAGACCCAGTACTTC
TRBD2	TRBV29-1	NA	TRBJ2-7	CSVEEASGGNYEQYF	TGCAGCGTTGAAGAGGCTAGCGGGGGAAACTACGAGCAGTACTTC
NA	TRBV30	many	TRBJ1-2	CAWSGQGGGGYTF	TGTGCCTGGTCTGGGCAGGGCGGCGGTGGCTACACCTTC
TRBD2	TRBV29-1	NA	TRBJ2-7	CSVGAGGIRYEQYF	TGCAGCGTTGGGGCGGGAGGAATTCGGTACGAGCAGTACTTC
NA	TRBV5-6	few	TRBJ2-7	CASSLGLSGSYEQYF	TGTGCCAGCAGCTTGGGTCTCTCGGGAAGCTACGAGCAGTACTTC
NA	TRBV20-1	NA	TRBJ2-3	CSAKKGGADTQYF	TGCAGTGCTAAGAAAGGGGGAGCAGATACGCAGTATTTT
NA	TRBV2	NA	TRBJ2-3	CASSGQGGGDTQYF	TGTGCCAGCAGTGGTCAGGGCGGTGGAGATACGCAGTATTTT
NA	TRBV29-1	NA	TRBJ1-1	CSVLQSNTEAFF	TGCAGCGTTTTACAGAGCAACACTGAAGCTTTCTTT
NA	TRBV7-2	few	TRBJ2-5	CASSLVPRVQETQYF	TGTGCCAGCAGCTTAGTGCCCAGAGTTCAAGAGACCCAGTACTTC
NA	TRBV7-2	NA	TRBJ2-5	CASSPRSGETQYF	TGTGCCAGCAGCCCTAGGAGCGGGGAGACCCAGTACTTC
NA	TRBV5-1	few	TRBJ1-2	CASSLDQGTVYGYTF	TGCGCCAGCAGCTTGGACCAGGGGACTGTATATGGCTACACCTTC
NA	TRBV6-4	few	TRBJ2-6	CASSVEWSGSGANVLTF	TGTGCCAGCAGTGTCGAGTGGTCCGGCTCTGGGGCCAACGTCCTGACTTTC
NA	TRBV7-2	NA	TRBJ2-1	CASSVALSINEQFF	TGTGCCAGCAGCGTAGCCTTGTCCATTAATGAGCAGTTCTTC
NA	TRBV9	many	TRBJ1-1	CASSVAPNTEAFF	TGTGCCAGCAGCGTAGCACCGAACACTGAAGCTTTCTTT
TRBD2	TRBV6-2/TRBV6-3	NA	TRBJ2-7	CASSPGTSARPYYEQYF	TGTGCCAGCAGTCCCGGGACTAGCGCCAGGCCCTACTACGAGCAGTACTTC
TRBD1	TRBV6-1	few	TRBJ2-1	CASSGQGGSNEQFF	TGTGCCAGCAGTGGACAGGGGGGGAGCAATGAGCAGTTCTTC
TRBD1	TRBV5-1	NA	TRBJ2-1	CASSPGGQGVAILF	TGCGCCAGCAGCCCGGGGGGACAGGGAGTAGCAATCCTCTTC
TRBD2	TRBV20-1	once	TRBJ2-1	CSATRLAGVNYNEQFF	TGCAGTGCTACCCGACTAGCGGGGGTCAACTACAATGAGCAGTTCTTC